The clone carrying this T cell receptor beta chain was seen a handful of times. The data were obtained in a study of T-cell reconstitution after alpha-beta-depleted transplantation in children. Germline CDR1 PRHDT, CDR2 FYEKMQ (reference sequence). The CDR3 is 19 amino acids. V gave up 5 bases and J gave up 0 bases; unmatched junction bases: 15. Unique molecular identifiers were incorporated during preparation of the TCRbeta library. TCRdb passed the PCR reads through MiXCR, listing each CDR3 protein once. The sample has approximately 510,000 distinct CDR3 sequences; about 18% are singletons. The input for sequencing was PBMCs from the stem cell graft donor, taken from the stem cell graft. The source of this sequence is a human donor who donated a stem cell graft to a child with acute lymphoblastic leukemia. This sequence joins TRBV13 and TRBJ2-7; TRBD2 agrees at 11 bases. CDR3 amino acids: CASSKRQKTSGSDSYEQYF. CDR3 DNA: TGTGCCAGCAGCAAAAGACAGAAAACTAGCGGGAGCGACTCCTACGAGCAGTACTTC.